Below, 7 T cell receptor beta chains from the same sample are listed, as sequenced in a study of CD8 T cells in ankylosing spondylitis. No antigens are known for them. General study results and limits: Seven or eight highly homologous variants formed a TCR beta motif that appeared characteristic of ankylosing spondylitis blood.

A single record per CDR3 protein comes from TCRdb applying MiXCR to the 5' RACE reads. The repertoire holds around 490,000 distinct CDR3 sequences, approximately 5.3% seen once, with around 3.5% in the top ten. Sequencing was performed on blood, either unsorted or a sorted T cell fraction (not recorded which). The receptors were gathered from a male donor with ankylosing spondylitis.

This clonotype came up many times. J is TRBJ2-1 and V is TRBV6-2 or TRBV6-3; no firm D call. The CDR3 runs to 12 residues. The germline V gene encodes CDR1 MNHEY and CDR2 SVGEGT. The ends were cut back, 6 bases at V and 13 bases at J, with 16 bases in the middle. The DNA of the CDR3 is TGTGCCAGCAGCACGATGGTTGTAACCCAGTTCTTC. Residues: CASSTMVVTQFF.

This clonotype has a count of ten or more. The chain couples TRBV20-1 to TRBJ2-7, with D perhaps TRBD2 (7 bases). This CDR3 comprises 14 residues. The V end lost 2 bases, the J end lost 1 base, and 12 bases lay between the germline ends. Germline CDR1 and CDR2: DFQATT and SNEGSKA (reference sequence). The DNA for the CDR3 is TGCAGTGCTAGACCGGGGGGCGCATCCTACGAGCAGTACTTC. Amino acids: CSARPGGASYEQYF.

The table lists this clonotype with many counts. The V gene is TRBV20-1, the J gene TRBJ2-4, with D perhaps assigned TRBD1 or TRBD2 (5 bases each). The germline V gene has CDR1 DFQATT and CDR2 SNEGSKA (reference sequence). This CDR3 has 13 residues. V lost 8 bases and J lost 1, with 12 bases in between. The CDR3 region is CSIHRRAKNIQYF. CDR3 DNA: TGCAGTATTCACAGGAGGGCCAAAAACATTCAGTACTTC.

In its sample, this clonotype was seen many times. The genes are TRBV28 and TRBJ2-5; D is tentatively TRBD1 or TRBD2 (5 bases each). Looked up from germline, CDR1 is MDHEN and CDR2 is SYDVKM. Trimming left V 6 bases short and J 4 bases short, with 12 bases between. This CDR3 has 13 amino acids. The CDR3 DNA follows: TGTGCCAGCAGCATGAGGGGTAGAGAGACCCAGTACTTC. Translating gives CASSMRGRETQYF. The whole variable domain, filled in from reference TRBV28 and TRBJ2-5, reads DVKVTQSSRYLVKRTGEKVFLECVQDMDHENMFWYRQDPGLGLRLIYFSYDVKMKEKGDIPEGYSVSREKKERFSLILESASTNQTSMYLCASSMRGRETQYFGPGTRLLVL.

This clonotype was seen only a few times. The chain has TRBV30 and TRBJ2-7, with 8 bases lining up with TRBD1. This CDR3 has 14 amino acids. Germline V CDR1 and CDR2: GTSNPN, SVGIG (reference sequence). The ends lost 0 bases at V and 3 bases at J; junction bases unmatched: 4. The DNA for the CDR3 is TGTGCCTGGAGTGTAGGCACAGGGGGCTACGAGCAGTACTTC. Translated, it gives CAWSVGTGGYEQYF. Using reference TRBV30 and TRBJ2-7 for the parts outside the CDR3, the full variable domain is SQTIHQWPATLVQPVGSPLSLECTVEGTSNPNLYWYRQAAGRGLQLLFYSVGIGQISSEVPQNLSASRPQDRQFILSSKKLLLSDSGFYLCAWSVGTGGYEQYFGPGTRLTVT.

This clonotype was counted many times. The chain carries TRBV25-1 and TRBJ1-1; 7 nucleotides align to TRBD1. CDR3 size: 13 residues. Trimming took 8 bases from V and 5 from J; bases not matched to a gene: 8. Germline V gene data show CDR1 as MGHDK and CDR2 as SYGVNS. The DNA for the CDR3 is TGTGCCAGCGAGGGACAGCCGATGACTGAAGCTTTCTTT. It encodes CASEGQPMTEAFF.

This clonotype was seen repeatedly, ten times or more. The rearrangement joins TRBV20-1 to TRBJ2-3; 7 bases match TRBD2. Germline CDR1 is DFQATT and CDR2 is SNEGSKA (reference sequence). CDR3 size: 14 residues. The J segment lost 7 bases and the V segment lost 7 bases, leaving 14 bases of the junction unmatched. The CDR3 reads CSGGGLQLPYTQYF. DNA for the CDR3: TGCAGTGGGGGGGGACTCCAACTTCCCTATACGCAGTATTTT.